These 21 T cell receptor beta chains share one sample of origin, sequenced in a study of blood T cell repertoires in COVID-19. Profiling relied on immunoSEQ multiplex PCR, and the TCRdb table lists in-frame clones only, not all of them. The sample includes 100,000 to 150,000 clones, about 87% seen only once; the top ten take less than 4.5%. Material: peripheral blood. These receptor sequences come from a woman aged 60 to 75 with acute or convalescent COVID-19.

The chain is built from TRBV18 and TRBJ1-2, with 7 bases fitting TRBD1. Germline V gene sequence: CDR1 KGHSH, CDR2 LQKENI. Germline trimming cut 5 bases from V and 3 bases from J; bases unmatched to any gene: 3. The CDR3 contains 13 residues. The CDR3 region is CASSKGGDYGYTF. Here the CDR3 DNA reads TGTGCCAGCTCAAAAGGGGGCGACTATGGCTACACCTTC.

This sequence joins TRBV2 and TRBJ2-3; 9 bases map to TRBD2. CDR3 size: 17 residues. The germline V gene has CDR1 SNHLY and CDR2 FYNNEI. The ends lost 4 bases at V and 4 bases at J; junction bases unmatched: 12. The CDR3 reads CASSARRLAGVSDTQYF. The CDR3 bases are TGTGCCAGCAGTGCGCGTCGATTAGCGGGGGTATCAGATACGCAGTATTTT.

J is TRBJ2-5 and V is TRBV28; 10 bases match TRBD2. The CDR3 spans 17 residues. Trimming at V came to 4 bases and at J to 0 bases, leaving 8 bases not matched to a gene. CDR1 is MDHEN, CDR2 SYDVKM, per germline. As DNA, the CDR3 is TGTGCCAGCAGTTGGTATCTCGGACTAGCGGACCAAGAGACCCAGTACTTC. It translates to CASSWYLGLADQETQYF.

The rearrangement joins TRBV28 to TRBJ2-5; D is perhaps TRBD1 (5 bases). CDR1 MDHEN and CDR2 SYDVKM come from the germline V gene. This CDR3 contains 12 residues. Trimming pared 2 bases from V and 4 bases from J, leaving 5 bases between. The CDR3 coding sequence is TGTGCCAGCAGTTTACAGGGAGAGACCCAGTACTTC. Protein sequence: CASSLQGETQYF.

V is TRBV7-9 and J is TRBJ1-1; 9 bases are a match to TRBD1. From germline, CDR1 is SEHNR and CDR2 FQNEAQ (reference sequence). The CDR3 extends over 17 amino acids. V shed 5 bases and J 5 bases; nucleotides not matched to a gene: 15. CDR3 in amino acids: CASSLLRDRVSGTEAFF. The CDR3 DNA reads as TGTGCCAGCAGCCTACTCCGGGACAGGGTTTCAGGAACTGAAGCTTTCTTT.

The chain couples TRBV19 to TRBJ1-2; 7 nucleotides match TRBD1. The V segment lost 5 bases and the J segment 1 base; nucleotides outside the gene matches: 10. The CDR3 consists of 16 residues. Germline V lookup: CDR1 LNHDA, CDR2 SQIVND (reference sequence). CDR3 residues: CASSAVRGASNYGYTF. The CDR3 DNA is TGTGCCAGTAGTGCCGTCAGGGGGGCAAGTAACTATGGCTACACCTTC.

Only one count was recorded for this clone. The same CDR3 also results from other DNA sequences found in this sample. This chain joins TRBV5-1 and TRBJ2-1; the D gene is possibly TRBD2 (5 bases). V lost 4 bases and J lost 6, with 8 bases in between. The CDR3 length is 12 residues. Germline CDR1 and CDR2: SGHRS and YFSETQ. CDR3 sequence (DNA): TGCGCCAGCAGCCCGGCGGGCAATGAGCAGTTCTTC. It yields the protein CASSPAGNEQFF.

The V and J genes are TRBV30 and TRBJ2-5; 9 bases fit TRBD2. The CDR3 spans 12 residues. After removal of 3 bases from V and 5 bases from J, the junction contained 1 base not matched to a gene. CDR1 and CDR2 (germline): GTSNPN, SVGIG (reference sequence). CDR3 sequence reads: CAWSSGRETQYF. The DNA of the CDR3 is TGTGCCTGGAGCAGCGGGAGGGAGACCCAGTACTTC.

V is TRBV11-2 and J is TRBJ1-6, with 7 bases aligning to TRBD1. Germline V gene sequence: CDR1 SGHAT, CDR2 FQNNGV. The V segment lost 5 bases and the J segment 6 bases; nucleotides outside the gene matches: 16. This CDR3 is 18 amino acids long. CDR3 sequence (DNA): TGTGCCAGCAGCCACCGTCCGCTGCCGGGACAGCCTAATTCACCCCTCCACTTT. Residues: CASSHRPLPGQPNSPLHF.

The chain joins TRBV2 to TRBJ2-1, with D perhaps matching TRBD2 (6 bases). The length of the CDR3 is 14 residues. V lost 7 bases to trimming and J lost 6 bases, with 16 bases between them. Germline-derived CDR1 and CDR2 are SNHLY and FYNNEI. The CDR3 sequence is CASNRDSLLNEQFF. DNA of the CDR3: TGTGCCAGCAACCGGGACTCCCTTCTCAATGAGCAGTTCTTC.

About this clone itself: The identical CDR3 is also encoded by other nucleotide sequences in the sample. CDR3 nucleotide sequence: TGTGCCAGCAGCTTAGAAGCCGGTGACTATGGCTACACCTTC. Its protein is CASSLEAGDYGYTF. The chain is built from TRBV11-3 and TRBJ1-2; D not certain. The CDR3 has 14 amino acids. Germline V gene sequence: CDR1 SGHNT, CDR2 YENEEA. With 0 bases removed from V and 3 bases from J, the gap between germline ends came to 8 bases.

As to this clone: The germline gene is not matched at one end of the junction; a read error may be the cause. This chain joins TRBV4-1 and TRBJ2-7; 13 bases fit TRBD2. The CDR3 length is 16 residues. Germline lookup yields CDR1 MGHRA and CDR2 YSYEKL. The CDR3 spells CASSQALAGGTYERYF. In nucleotides, the CDR3 is TGCGCCAGCAGCCAAGCACTAGCGGGAGGGACCTACGAGCGGTACTTC.

The rearrangement links TRBV7-2 to TRBJ2-3; D is unclear. This CDR3 spans 15 amino acids. V dropped 1 base and J dropped 5 bases, with 13 bases sitting between them. CDR1 and CDR2 from the germline V gene are SGHTA and FQGNSA. The CDR3 region is CASSLGWVAGDTQYF. The CDR3 region has the DNA TGTGCCAGCAGCTTAGGTTGGGTAGCCGGAGATACGCAGTATTTT.

V gene TRBV9 combines with J gene TRBJ1-2; 9 bases are shared with TRBD1. Germline assignment: CDR1 SGDLS and CDR2 YYNGEE. With 0 bases clipped from V and 6 bases from J, the junction kept 15 bases outside the gene matches. The CDR3 is 18 residues long. CDR3 in DNA: TGTGCCAGCAGCGTAGTACAGGGGGCGGACTATTCTCCCGATGGCTACACCTTC. Translation: CASSVVQGADYSPDGYTF.

CDR3 DNA: TGTGCCAGCAGCCAACTTTTCGGACTAGAAGGCGGGGAGCTGTTTTTT. Protein: CASSQLFGLEGGELFF. The chain links TRBV4-2 to TRBJ2-2; 7 nucleotides align to TRBD2. The CDR3 covers 16 residues. The ends lost 2 bases at V and 7 bases at J; junction bases unmatched: 10. CDR1 LGHNA and CDR2 YNFKEQ come from the germline V gene.

The chain links TRBV19 to TRBJ1-2; unclear D gene. Looked up from germline, CDR1 is LNHDA and CDR2 is SQIVND (reference sequence). The length of the CDR3 is 11 residues. V lost 6 bases, J lost 4 bases, and 6 bases lay in between. The CDR3 loop is CASSTAYGYTF. The CDR3, as DNA: TGTGCCAGTAGCACAGCCTATGGCTACACCTTC.

The genes are TRBV3-1 (or the pseudogene TRBV3-2) and TRBJ1-1; D remains unclear. Germline CDR1 and CDR2: LGHDT and YNNKEL (reference sequence). V lost 3 bases to trimming and J lost 0 bases, with 8 bases between them. CDR3 length: 14 residues. CDR3 in DNA: TGTGCCAGCAGCCACAGACTGATGAACACTGAAGCTTTCTTT. Its protein product is CASSHRLMNTEAFF.

CDR3 sequence: CASSEAQGRENIQYF. The CDR3 bases are TGTGCCAGCAGTGAAGCACAGGGTCGGGAAAACATTCAGTACTTC. The chain employs TRBV6-1 and TRBJ2-4; the D gene is possibly TRBD1 (6 bases). V gave up 0 bases and J gave up 5 bases, with 11 bases separating them. CDR1 is MNHNS and CDR2 is SASEGT in the germline V gene. This CDR3 contains 15 residues.

This clone was seen only a few times. The rearrangement joins TRBV5-5 to TRBJ1-1; D not resolved. The V end was cut by 2 bases, the J end by 2 bases, with 13 bases between. CDR3 length equals 15 residues. The germline gives CDR1 SGHKS, CDR2 YYEKEE (reference sequence). The CDR3 nucleotides are TGTGCCAGCAGCTTAAGTCTTAACTCTAACACTGAAGCTTTCTTT. Its translation: CASSLSLNSNTEAFF.

V usage is TRBV9 and J usage is TRBJ2-2; D unresolved. This CDR3 contains 14 residues. CDR1 and CDR2 from the germline V gene are SGDLS and YYNGEE. V shed 3 bases and J shed 8 bases, with 14 bases lying between them. The CDR3 nucleotides are TGTGCCAGCAGCGCCGAGATGGGCAGAGGGGAGCTGTTTTTT. It codes for CASSAEMGRGELFF.

J is TRBJ1-1 and V is TRBV7-3, with a tentative D call TRBD1 (6 bases). Germline loops: CDR1 SGHTA, CDR2 FQGTGA. This CDR3 is 14 amino acids long. V was pared by 6 bases and J by 3 bases, with 14 bases between. CDR3 coding DNA: TGTGCCAGCAGGCTCTCCGGGGGGCACACTGAAGCTTTCTTT. This encodes CASRLSGGHTEAFF.